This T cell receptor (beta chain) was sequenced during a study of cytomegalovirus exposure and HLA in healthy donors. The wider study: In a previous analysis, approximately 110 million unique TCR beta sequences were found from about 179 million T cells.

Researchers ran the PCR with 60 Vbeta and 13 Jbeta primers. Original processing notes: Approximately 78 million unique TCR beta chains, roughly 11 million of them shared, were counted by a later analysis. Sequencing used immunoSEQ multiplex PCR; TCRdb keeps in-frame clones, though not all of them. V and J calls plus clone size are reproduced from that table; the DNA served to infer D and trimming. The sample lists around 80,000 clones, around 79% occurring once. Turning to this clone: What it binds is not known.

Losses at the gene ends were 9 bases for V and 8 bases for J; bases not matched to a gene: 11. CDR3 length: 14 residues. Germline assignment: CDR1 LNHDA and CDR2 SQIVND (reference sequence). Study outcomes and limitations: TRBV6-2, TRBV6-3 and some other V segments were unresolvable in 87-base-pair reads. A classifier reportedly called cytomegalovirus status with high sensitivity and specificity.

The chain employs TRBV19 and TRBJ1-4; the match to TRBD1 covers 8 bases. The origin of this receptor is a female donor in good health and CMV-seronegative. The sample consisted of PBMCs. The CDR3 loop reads CASKRVTGDEKLFF. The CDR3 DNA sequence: TGTGCCAGCAAAAGGGTGACAGGGGACGAAAAACTGTTTTTT.